This T cell receptor beta chain was sequenced during a study of early T cells in non-severe SARS-CoV-2 infection. Overall study: Sequencing used unsorted whole-blood bulk RNA, so chains lack pairing.

This clonotype was found many times. Attached unique molecular identifiers marked individual cDNA molecules. TCRdb independently ran MiXCR on the 5' RACE reads; one entry per CDR3 protein. The table shows 25,000 to 30,000 distinct CDR3 sequences, with about 4.6% occurring only once. This CDR3 has 12 residues. Germline V CDR1 and CDR2: SNHLY, FYNNEI. With 9 bases clipped from V and 4 bases from J, the junction kept 3 bases outside the gene matches. The rearrangement links TRBV2 to TRBJ2-7; TRBD1 matches at 10 bases. Sample: whole blood. The source is an adult who was a healthcare worker with PCR-confirmed SARS-CoV-2 infection or an uninfected control (not recorded which). The CDR3 loop is CASGQGVYEQYF. The CDR3 nucleotides read TGTGCCAGTGGACAGGGGGTTTACGAGCAGTACTTC.